The 16 T cell receptor beta chains in this list originate from one sample, sequenced in a study of vaccination and CD4 T cells after COVID-19. No antigen has been identified for these receptors. The treatment: roughly 10-day PBMC culture with coronavirus spike peptide pools or control peptides (ViraFEST assay). Researchers used the Oncomine TCR Beta short-read assay to sequence DNA from cultured CD4+ T cells. One entry per CDR3 protein results from TCRdb running MiXCR on the PCR reads. The table lists fewer than 25,000 distinct CDR3 sequences, 48% of them singletons. The specimen was CD4+ T cells from blood, cultured in vitro. These receptors were taken from a human donor who had recovered from COVID-19.

The V gene is TRBV4-2, the J gene TRBJ2-7; 10 nucleotides line up with TRBD2. V lost 0 bases and J lost 3; bases outside the gene matches: 5. The CDR3 has 16 amino acids. Germline V gives CDR1 LGHNA, CDR2 YNFKEQ. This CDR3 is CASSQDWLAGDYEQYF. CDR3 bases: TGTGCCAGCAGCCAAGATTGGCTAGCGGGAGACTACGAGCAGTACTTC.

The J gene is TRBJ1-2, the V gene TRBV11-3; possible D gene TRBD1, 6 bases. The CDR3 contains 16 residues. V was cut by 5 bases and J by 6 bases, with 22 bases left in between. Per germline, CDR1 SGHNT and CDR2 YENEEA. The CDR3 reads CASSTRYVDRSDGYTF. The CDR3 nucleotides are TGTGCCAGCAGCACGCGATATGTCGACAGGTCTGATGGCTACACCTTC. The whole variable domain, remainder taken from reference TRBV11-3 and TRBJ1-2, is EAGVVQSPRYKIIEKKQPVAFWCNPISGHNTLYWYLQNLGQGPELLIRYENEEAVDDSQLPKDRFSAERLKGVDSTLKIQPAELGDSAVYLCASSTRYVDRSDGYTFGSGTRLTVV.

The rearrangement joins TRBV19 to TRBJ1-1; D is unclear. Per the germline V gene, CDR1 is LNHDA and CDR2 is SQIVND (reference sequence). The CDR3 has 16 amino acids. V lost 5 bases, J lost 0 bases, and 16 bases lay in between. The CDR3 region has the DNA TGTGCCAGTAGTCCAATCTTCACCCAAATGAACACTGAAGCTTTCTTT. Residues: CASSPIFTQMNTEAFF.

The chain is built from TRBV29-1 and TRBJ2-1; 11 bases fit TRBD2. The CDR3 extends over 15 amino acids. The junction had 7 bases not matched to a gene; V was cut back by 6 bases and J by 3 bases. Germline CDR1 reads SQVTM; CDR2 reads ANQGSEA. The CDR3 loop is CSVDETSGSYNEQFF. In nucleotides, the CDR3 is TGCAGCGTAGATGAAACTAGCGGGAGCTACAATGAGCAGTTCTTC.

This rearrangement joins TRBV7-8 to TRBJ1-1; D is unresolved. V was trimmed by 1 base and J by 1 base, leaving 4 bases between them. Germline V gives CDR1 SGHVS, CDR2 FQNEAQ. The CDR3 covers 13 residues. The CDR3 sequence is CASSLEQNTEAFF. CDR3 sequence (DNA): TGTGCCAGCAGCTTAGAGCAGAACACTGAAGCTTTCTTT.

V and J are TRBV27 and TRBJ2-7; TRBD2 agrees at 14 bases. The V gene end was trimmed by 6 bases and the J gene end by 4 bases; junction bases not matched to a gene: 11. Per germline, CDR1 MNHEY and CDR2 SMNVEV (reference sequence). The CDR3 covers 17 residues. CDR3 loop: CASRVGLAGGNGYEQYF. The CDR3 DNA follows: TGTGCCAGCAGGGTCGGACTAGCGGGAGGTAACGGGTACGAGCAGTACTTC.

CDR3: CASRYRSGVDTGELFF. The CDR3 coding sequence is TGTGCCAGCAGATACCGCTCGGGAGTAGATACCGGGGAGCTGTTTTTT. The rearrangement joins TRBV7-2 to TRBJ2-2; D may be TRBD2 (6 bases). This CDR3 contains 16 residues. With 6 bases removed from V and 5 bases from J, the gap between germline ends came to 19 bases. CDR1 and CDR2 (germline): SGHTA, FQGNSA.

The table lists this clonotype with a few counts. The chain's CDR3 is CSASPDRGLTFYEQYF. CDR3 sequence (DNA): TGCAGTGCTAGTCCCGACAGGGGCCTTACTTTCTACGAGCAGTACTTC. The V gene is TRBV20-1, the J gene TRBJ2-7; 8 bases are a match to TRBD1. CDR1 is DFQATT and CDR2 is SNEGSKA in the germline V gene (reference sequence). The CDR3 length is 16 residues. V gave up 3 bases and J gave up 3 bases; unmatched junction bases: 13.

This clonotype was seen a handful of times. The chain employs TRBV6-5 and TRBJ2-1, with TRBD2 matching over 12 bases. CDR1 and CDR2 from the germline V gene are MNHEY and SVGAGI. V lost 0 bases and J lost 10; bases outside the gene matches: 7. This CDR3 contains 16 residues. CDR3 amino acids: CASSYSRLAGASEQFF. Here the CDR3 DNA reads TGTGCCAGCAGTTACTCGAGACTAGCGGGAGCAAGCGAGCAGTTCTTC.

The CDR3 sequence is CASSHTDRGDTEAFF. In nucleotides, the CDR3 is TGTGCCAGCAGCCATACAGACCGAGGGGACACTGAAGCTTTCTTT. The chain is built from TRBV3-1 and TRBJ1-1; a possible D gene is TRBD1 (5 bases). CDR1 and CDR2 (germline): LGHDT, YNNKEL (reference sequence). CDR3 size: 15 residues. V gave up 3 bases and J gave up 3 bases, with 14 bases separating them.

The chain couples TRBV6-1 to TRBJ2-3; D remains unclear. CDR1 is MNHNS, CDR2 SASEGT, per germline. V was clipped by 11 bases and J by 2 bases, with 20 bases between them. This CDR3 has 15 amino acids. CDR3 loop: CALSNGQFLTDTQYF. In nucleotides, the CDR3 is TGTGCCCTCAGCAACGGGCAATTCCTCACAGATACGCAGTATTTT.

This chain links TRBV6-1 with TRBJ2-2; TRBD2 agrees at 7 bases. This CDR3 region has 15 residues. Germline trimming cut 6 bases from V and 6 bases from J; bases unmatched to any gene: 10. CDR1 and CDR2 from the germline V gene are MNHNS and SASEGT. CDR3 protein: CASRMFNLAAGELFF. DNA for the CDR3: TGTGCCAGCAGGATGTTCAATCTAGCGGCCGGGGAGCTGTTTTTT.

V and J are TRBV7-6 and TRBJ1-5; the D is unclear. V was cut by 4 bases and J by 4 bases, with 8 bases left in between. The CDR3 runs 13 residues. Germline V gene lookup returns CDR1 SGHVS and CDR2 FNYEAQ. In nucleotides, the CDR3 is TGTGCCAGCAGCTGGCGGGTAAATCAGCCCCAGCATTTT. It codes for CASSWRVNQPQHF.

About this clonotype itself: The CDR3 does not end in the conserved phenylalanine or tryptophan, so this is likely a read error. The chain uses TRBV20-1 and TRBJ1-1; D is possibly TRBD1 (6 bases). Germline-derived CDR1 and CDR2 are DFQATT and SNEGSKA (reference sequence). Deletions cut 1 base from V and 0 bases from J, with 15 bases between. There are 16 residues in the CDR3. This chain's CDR3 is CSARAYSGDLNTEAFL. For the CDR3, the DNA is TGCAGTGCTAGAGCTTATTCAGGGGATTTGAACACTGAAGCTTTCCTT.

The chain uses TRBV19 and TRBJ1-1; possible D gene TRBD1, 5 bases. CDR3 length equals 15 residues. CDR1 LNHDA and CDR2 SQIVND come from the germline V gene (reference sequence). Between the trimmed V and J ends, which lost 8 bases and 3 bases, there was a span of 19 bases. The CDR3 sequence: CASCNRRGVDTEAFF. The DNA of the CDR3 is TGTGCCAGTTGTAACAGGAGAGGGGTGGACACTGAAGCTTTCTTT.

This chain uses TRBV20-1 with TRBJ2-1, with a weak D call TRBD1 (5 bases). CDR3 length: 14 amino acids. Looked up from germline, CDR1 is DFQATT and CDR2 is SNEGSKA (reference sequence). V dropped 6 bases and J dropped 4 bases, with 16 bases sitting between them. In nucleotides, the CDR3 is TGCAGTGCGCTGAGAGGTAGGGGATACAATGAGCAGTTCTTC. This gives the protein CSALRGRGYNEQFF.